This is a list of T cell receptor beta chains from one sample in a study of blood T cell repertoires in COVID-19. The data were produced by immunoSEQ multiplex PCR, yet TCRdb's version contains in-frame clones alone and is incomplete. The sample contains over 120,000 clones, about 87% of which appear only once. The sequenced sample consisted of peripheral blood. These receptors were taken from a man aged 50 to 60 who had recovered from COVID-19. CDR3s include the opening cysteine and the closing phenylalanine or tryptophan. A D gene is named only where the DNA matches it firmly. Only part of the rows carry a size: once, few, many, or a class if the clone is expanded.

abundance,d_gene,j_gene,v_gene,CDR3nt,CDR3aa
NA,TRBD2,TRBJ2-1,TRBV2,TGTGCCAGCGCATTAGCGGGGGAGACCTACAATGAGCAGTTCTTC,CASALAGETYNEQFF
NA,NA,TRBJ2-1,TRBV27,TGTGCCAGCACTACTAAGGTGGCGGGGACCTACAATGAGCAGTTCTTC,CASTTKVAGTYNEQFF
NA,TRBD1,TRBJ2-1,TRBV5-4,TGTGCCAGCAGCTCCCGGGACAGGGGATACAATGAGCAGTTCTTC,CASSSRDRGYNEQFF
NA,TRBD1,TRBJ1-1,TRBV6-5,TGTGCCAGCAGTATGAACAGGGGTAGGAGGACTGAAGCTTTCTTT,CASSMNRGRRTEAFF
NA,NA,TRBJ2-5,TRBV27,TGTGCCAGCAGTCCACACCGTGCATCGTACCAAGAGACCCAGTACTTC,CASSPHRASYQETQYF
NA,NA,TRBJ2-2,TRBV7-3,TGTGCCAGCAGCCCCAGCCCCGGGTCCGGGGAGCTGTTTTTT,CASSPSPGSGELFF
NA,NA,TRBJ1-6,TRBV4-3,TGCGCCAGCAGCCAAGACCCGGGACAAGATTATAATTCACCCCTCCACTTT,CASSQDPGQDYNSPLHF
NA,NA,TRBJ2-7,TRBV10-2,TGCGCCAGCAGTGAGGTGGCCTCCTACGAGCAGTACTTC,CASSEVASYEQYF
NA,TRBD1,TRBJ2-7,TRBV10-1,TGCGCCAGCAGTGAGTCCCAGGGGGCGTTGAGCGAGCAGTACTTC,CASSESQGALSEQYF
NA,NA,TRBJ1-2,TRBV27,TGTGCCAGCAGTCCGTTGGGAGGGGCGTATGGCTACACCTTC,CASSPLGGAYGYTF
NA,NA,TRBJ1-1,TRBV18,TGTGCCAGCTCACAACGGACACAAGTGACTGAAGCTTTCTTT,CASSQRTQVTEAFF
NA,NA,TRBJ2-3,TRBV12-5,TGTGCTAGTGGCCCCAGGGGCGGACGAGATACGCAGTATTTT,CASGPRGGRDTQYF
NA,NA,TRBJ2-2,TRBV6-6,TGTGCCACCGGAGGAGGATCCGGGGAGCTGTTTTTT,CATGGGSGELFF
few,NA,TRBJ2-7,TRBV5-5,TGTGCCAGCAGCTTGGCGGAGGAGCAGTACTTC,CASSLAEEQYF
NA,TRBD1,TRBJ1-1,TRBV18,TGTGCCAGCTCACGGGACAGCCTGAACACTGAAGCTTTCTTT,CASSRDSLNTEAFF
NA,TRBD1,TRBJ1-2,TRBV11-2,TGTGCCAGCAGCTTAGGGGGGACAGGGGGCAACTATGGCTACACCTTC,CASSLGGTGGNYGYTF
NA,TRBD1,TRBJ2-1,TRBV14,TGTGCCAGCAGCCACCAATTTTCCGGGACAGCCTCCTACAATGAGCAGTTCTTC,CASSHQFSGTASYNEQFF
NA,TRBD1,TRBJ2-1,TRBV19,TGTGCCAGCACCGGACAGGGGAACAATGAGCAGTTCTTC,CASTGQGNNEQFF
NA,TRBD1,TRBJ1-1,TRBV9,TGTGCCAGCAGTGACAGGGGGAACACTGAAGCTTTCTTT,CASSDRGNTEAFF
NA,TRBD1,TRBJ2-7,TRBV19,TGTGCCAGTAGTATCCCGCCGGGACAGGTGACCTACGAGCAGTACTTC,CASSIPPGQVTYEQYF
NA,NA,TRBJ1-1,TRBV7-9,TGTGCCAGCAGCTTAGTGGCACAGACAAATGCTGAAGCTTTCTTT,CASSLVAQTNAEAFF
NA,NA,TRBJ1-1,TRBV10-3,TGTGCCATCAGTGAGAGCTACAGGGAGGGAACTGAAGCTTTCTTT,CAISESYREGTEAFF
once,NA,TRBJ2-3,TRBV19,TGTGCCAGTAGTCAAACAGGGATGGGACCTATCACAGATACGCAGTATTTT,CASSQTGMGPITDTQYF
NA,TRBD1,TRBJ2-4,TRBV18,TGTGCCAGCTCACTCACAGGGGCGCCGGGAAACATTCAGTACTTC,CASSLTGAPGNIQYF
NA,NA,TRBJ1-1,TRBV7-2,TGTGCCAGCAGCTCAACGTTCTCCGGAGCTTTCTTT,CASSSTFSGAFF
NA,TRBD1,TRBJ1-6,TRBV27,TGTGCCAGCAGTTTGATAACAGGGGGCCGGGATTCACCCCTCCACTTT,CASSLITGGRDSPLHF
NA,NA,TRBJ2-2,TRBV10-3,TGTGCCATCACCCCAGTTGGCACCGGGGAGCTGTTTTTT,CAITPVGTGELFF
NA,NA,TRBJ2-7,TRBV5-1,TGCGCCAGCAGCCCCGGACAGTACTACGAGCAGTACTTC,CASSPGQYYEQYF
NA,NA,TRBJ2-5,TRBV4-3,TGCGCCAGCAGCCAAGATATAGGGCGGGTAGAGACCCAGTACTTC,CASSQDIGRVETQYF
NA,TRBD2,TRBJ2-3,TRBV7-2,TGTGCCAGCAGCTACCAGCGGGGGGGCACAGATACGCAGTATTTT,CASSYQRGGTDTQYF
NA,TRBD1,TRBJ1-3,TRBV11-3,TGTGCCAGCAGCGTGGGACAGAGCTCTGGAAACACCATATATTTT,CASSVGQSSGNTIYF
NA,NA,TRBJ2-3,TRBV6-2/TRBV6-3,TGTGCCAGCAGTTACTATCGCGGGGGCAGCACAGATACGCAGTATTTT,CASSYYRGGSTDTQYF
NA,TRBD1,TRBJ2-1,TRBV5-1,TGCGCCAGCAGCTTACAGGGGGCTGAAGGGTATGAGCAGTTCTTC,CASSLQGAEGYEQFF
NA,NA,TRBJ2-3,TRBV6-2/TRBV6-3,TGTGCCAGCAGTGGAGGATTCCGCACAGATACGCAGTATTTT,CASSGGFRTDTQYF
NA,TRBD1,TRBJ1-6,TRBV12-5,TGTGCTAGTGGTACGTTGGACAGGGGTGGTTCACCCCTCCACTTT,CASGTLDRGGSPLHF
NA,TRBD1,TRBJ1-5,TRBV2,TGTGCCAGCAGTTCATCAGGGGGGAGCAATCAGCCCCAGCATTTT,CASSSSGGSNQPQHF
NA,NA,TRBJ1-5,TRBV7-8,TGTGCCAGCAGTCACCGGCGGGCGTTGAGGAGCAATCAGCCCCAGCATTTT,CASSHRRALRSNQPQHF
NA,NA,TRBJ2-7,TRBV5-6,TGTGCCAGCAGCTTGGTTCAGGGGTCACCCTACGAGCAGTACTTC,CASSLVQGSPYEQYF
once,TRBD2,TRBJ2-1,TRBV2,TGTGCCAGAGTTTTATTAGCGGGGAGTTACAATGAGCAGTTCTTC,CARVLLAGSYNEQFF
NA,NA,TRBJ1-6,TRBV9,TGTGCCAGCAGCGCGGACAGTTCACCCCTCCACTTT,CASSADSSPLHF
few,TRBD1,TRBJ1-2,TRBV10-3,TGTGCCATCAGTAAGGACAGGGGGGCCTATGGCTACACCTTC,CAISKDRGAYGYTF
NA,TRBD1,TRBJ2-3,TRBV9,TGTGCCAGCAGCCGAGAGACAGGGTCAGATACGCAGTATTTT,CASSRETGSDTQYF